The 9 T cell receptor beta chains reported below all come from one sample, sequenced in a study of T cell changes during pregnancy in multiple sclerosis. Here immunoSEQ multiplex PCR was the method, and the copy in TCRdb shows in-frame clones only, minus some. The sample includes about 26,000 clones, nearly 90% seen only once; the top ten take around 17%. The material was CD8+ T cells from peripheral blood mononuclear cells, obtained in the second trimester of pregnancy. The receptors originated from a female donor with multiple sclerosis, enrolled in a pregnancy study.

The rearrangement joins TRBV6-5 to TRBJ2-7; 7 bases agree with TRBD2. The CDR3 has 14 residues. CDR1 and CDR2 from the germline V gene are MNHEY and SVGAGI. Trimming cost V 5 bases and J 2 bases; bases outside gene matches: 6. For the CDR3, the DNA is TGTGCCAGCAGTCTGGGCGGGGGTACCTACGAGCAGTACTTC. It yields the protein CASSLGGGTYEQYF.

The chain joins TRBV28 to TRBJ2-3; 12 nucleotides agree with TRBD2. The CDR3 runs 15 residues. V was clipped by 6 bases and J by 0 bases; unmatched bases: 1. In germline, CDR1 is MDHEN, CDR2 SYDVKM. The CDR3 sequence: CASSGTSGSTDTQYF. CDR3 in DNA: TGTGCCAGCAGCGGGACTAGCGGGAGCACAGATACGCAGTATTTT.

The chain recombines TRBV5-1 with TRBJ2-1; possible D gene TRBD2, 6 bases. From germline, CDR1 is SGHRS and CDR2 YFSETQ. CDR3 length equals 14 residues. V lost 0 bases and J 5 bases, leaving 9 bases between the germline ends. The CDR3 coding sequence is TGCGCCAGCAGCTTGGCGGGAGCCGACAATGAGCAGTTCTTC. Its protein is CASSLAGADNEQFF.

The rearrangement uses TRBV18 and TRBJ2-1, with 9 bases fitting TRBD2. The CDR3 sequence is 17 residues long. Germline V gives CDR1 KGHSH, CDR2 LQKENI. The junction had 7 bases not matched to a gene; V was cut back by 1 base and J by 3 bases. CDR3 nucleotides: TGTGCCAGCTCACCACAACTTCGACTAGCGGTCTACAATGAGCAGTTCTTC. Its translation is CASSPQLRLAVYNEQFF.

The chain uses TRBV6-1 and TRBJ1-1; D is possibly TRBD1 (6 bases). This CDR3 contains 14 residues. Trimming stripped 5 bases from V and 8 bases from J, with 18 bases between. Germline CDR1 reads MNHNS; CDR2 reads SASEGT. CDR3 region: CASSRQVVPLEAFF. The DNA for the CDR3 is TGTGCCAGCAGTCGACAGGTGGTCCCACTCGAAGCTTTCTTT.

The chain is built from TRBV7-2 and TRBJ2-7; D ambiguous. Germline V gene lookup returns CDR1 SGHTA and CDR2 FQGNSA. Deletions cut 1 base from V and 7 bases from J, with 14 bases between. The CDR3 extends over 14 amino acids. CDR3 coding DNA: TGTGCCAGCAGCTTAGACCCCTTGGCCTGGGAGCAGTACTTC. Translation gives CASSLDPLAWEQYF. Together with reference TRBV7-2 and TRBJ2-7, the CDR3 gives the full variable domain: GAGVSQSPSNKVTEKGKDVELRCDPISGHTALYWYRQSLGQGLEFLIYFQGNSAPDKSGLPSDRFSAERTGGSVSTLTIQRTQQEDSAVYLCASSLDPLAWEQYFGPGTRLTVT.

This clone was detected once. The chain has TRBV15 and TRBJ2-7, with D possibly being TRBD1 (6 bases). V lost 0 bases and J lost 0, with 12 bases in between. CDR1 and CDR2 (germline): LNHNV, YYDKDF (reference sequence). The CDR3 sequence is 16 residues long. This chain's CDR3 is CATSRDKGVNSYEQYF. The CDR3 DNA is TGTGCCACCAGCAGAGATAAGGGGGTGAACTCCTACGAGCAGTACTTC. Full variable domain (rest looked up from reference TRBV15 and TRBJ2-7): DAMVIQNPRYQVTQFGKPVTLSCSQTLNHNVMYWYQQKSSQAPKLLFHYYDKDFNNEADTPDNFQSRRPNTSFCFLDIRSPGLGDTAMYLCATSRDKGVNSYEQYFGPGTRLTVT.

The chain joins TRBV9 to TRBJ1-1, with D perhaps matching TRBD1 (5 bases). V was clipped by 4 bases and J by 1 base, with 14 bases between them. The CDR3 length is 15 residues. Germline V CDR1 and CDR2: SGDLS, YYNGEE. The CDR3 region has the DNA TGTGCCAGCAGCTCATCACAGGTAAAGAACACTGAAGCTTTCTTT. This translates into CASSSSQVKNTEAFF. The whole variable domain, remainder taken from reference TRBV9 and TRBJ1-1, is DSGVTQTPKHLITATGQRVTLRCSPRSGDLSVYWYQQSLDQGLQFLIQYYNGEERAKGNILERFSAQQFPDLHSELNLSSLELGDSALYFCASSSSQVKNTEAFFGQGTRLTVV.

J is TRBJ2-1 and V is TRBV18, with a possible D match to TRBD2 (6 bases). V was trimmed by 3 bases and J by 8 bases, leaving 26 bases between them. There are 18 residues in the CDR3. Germline assignment: CDR1 KGHSH and CDR2 LQKENI. Here the CDR3 DNA reads TGTGCCAGCTCACCTCTCCCTTCATTAGGGAGGTGGGGTCATGAGCAGTTCTTC. It encodes CASSPLPSLGRWGHEQFF.